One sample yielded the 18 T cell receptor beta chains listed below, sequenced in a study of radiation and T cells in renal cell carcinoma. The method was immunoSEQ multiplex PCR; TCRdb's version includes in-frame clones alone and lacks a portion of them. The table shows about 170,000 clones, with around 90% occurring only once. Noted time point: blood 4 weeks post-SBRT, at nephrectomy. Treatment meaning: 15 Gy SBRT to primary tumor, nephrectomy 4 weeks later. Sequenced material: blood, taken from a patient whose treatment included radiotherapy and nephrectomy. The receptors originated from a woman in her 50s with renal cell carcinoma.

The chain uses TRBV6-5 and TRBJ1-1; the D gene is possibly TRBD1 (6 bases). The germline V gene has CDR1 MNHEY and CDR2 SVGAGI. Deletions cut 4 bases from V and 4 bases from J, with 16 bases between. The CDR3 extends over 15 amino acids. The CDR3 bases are TGTGCCAGCAGTTCCAACAGGGTAGGCGGCACTGAAGCTTTCTTT. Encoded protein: CASSSNRVGGTEAFF.

The CDR3 DNA is TGTGCCAGCAGTCCAACTAGCGGGGGAAAGTATTTT. Its protein product is CASSPTSGGKYF. V is TRBV11-2 and J is TRBJ2-3, with TRBD2 matching over 11 bases. From germline, CDR1 is SGHAT and CDR2 FQNNGV. The CDR3 is 12 amino acids. Losses at the gene ends were 6 bases for V and 13 bases for J; bases not matched to a gene: 6.

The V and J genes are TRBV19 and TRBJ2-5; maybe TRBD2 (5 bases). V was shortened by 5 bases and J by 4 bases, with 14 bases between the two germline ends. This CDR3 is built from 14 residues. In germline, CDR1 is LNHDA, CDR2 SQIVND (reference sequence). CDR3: CASSVDGVGETQYF. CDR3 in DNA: TGTGCCAGTAGTGTGGACGGGGTCGGAGAGACCCAGTACTTC.

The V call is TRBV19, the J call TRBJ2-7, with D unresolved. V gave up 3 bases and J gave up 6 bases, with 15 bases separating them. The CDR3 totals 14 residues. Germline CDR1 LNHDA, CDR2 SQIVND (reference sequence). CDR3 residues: CASSISGSLGEQYF. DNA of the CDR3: TGTGCCAGTAGTATTTCTGGCAGCCTCGGCGAGCAGTACTTC.

The CDR3 sequence: CASSVQGRYGYTF. The CDR3 coding sequence is TGTGCCAGCAGTGTACAGGGACGATATGGCTACACCTTC. This rearrangement joins TRBV2 to TRBJ1-2, with D perhaps matching TRBD1 (6 bases). The CDR3 length is 13 residues. The V end lost 4 bases, the J end lost 5 bases, and 11 bases lay between the germline ends. The germline CDR1 and CDR2 sequences are SNHLY and FYNNEI. Combining the CDR3 with reference TRBV2 and TRBJ1-2 gives the whole variable domain EPEVTQTPSHQVTQMGQEVILRCVPISNHLYFYWYRQILGQKVEFLVSFYNNEISEKSEIFDDQFSVERPDGSNFTLKIRSTKLEDSAMYFCASSVQGRYGYTFGSGTRLTVV.

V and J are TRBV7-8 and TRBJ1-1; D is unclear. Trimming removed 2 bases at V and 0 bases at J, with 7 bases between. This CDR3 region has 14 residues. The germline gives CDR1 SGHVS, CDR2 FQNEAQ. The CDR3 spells CASSLRVMNTEAFF. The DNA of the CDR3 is TGTGCCAGCAGCTTAAGGGTGATGAACACTGAAGCTTTCTTT. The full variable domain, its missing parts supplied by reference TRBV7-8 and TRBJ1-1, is GAGVSQSPRYKVAKRGQDVALRCDPISGHVSLFWYQQALGQGPEFLTYFQNEAQLDKSGLPSDRFFAERPEGSVSTLKIQRTQQEDSAVYLCASSLRVMNTEAFFGQGTRLTVV.

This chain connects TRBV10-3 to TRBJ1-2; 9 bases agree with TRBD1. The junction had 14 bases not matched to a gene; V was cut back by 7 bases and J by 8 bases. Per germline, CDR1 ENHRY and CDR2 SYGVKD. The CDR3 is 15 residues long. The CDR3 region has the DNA TGTGCCATCACCCTCCTATCGGGACAGGGTAAAGGCTACACCTTC. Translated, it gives CAITLLSGQGKGYTF.

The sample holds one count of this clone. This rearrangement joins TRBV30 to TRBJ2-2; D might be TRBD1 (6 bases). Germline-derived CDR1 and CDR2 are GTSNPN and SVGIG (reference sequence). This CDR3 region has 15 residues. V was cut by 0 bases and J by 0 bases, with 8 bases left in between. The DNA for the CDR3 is TGTGCCTGGAGTGTGAACAGGGCGAACACCGGGGAGCTGTTTTTT. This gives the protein CAWSVNRANTGELFF.

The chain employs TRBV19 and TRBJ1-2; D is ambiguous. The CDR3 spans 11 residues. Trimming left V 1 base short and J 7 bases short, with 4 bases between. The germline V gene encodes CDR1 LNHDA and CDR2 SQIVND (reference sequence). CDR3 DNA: TGTGCCAGTAGTATAGGGGCTGGCTACACCTTC. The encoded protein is CASSIGAGYTF.

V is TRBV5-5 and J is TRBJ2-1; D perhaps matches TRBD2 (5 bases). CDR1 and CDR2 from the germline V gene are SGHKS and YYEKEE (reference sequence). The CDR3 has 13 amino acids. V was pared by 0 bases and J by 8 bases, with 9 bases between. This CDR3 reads CASSLEEVDEQFF. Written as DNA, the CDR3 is TGTGCCAGCAGCTTGGAGGAGGTGGATGAGCAGTTCTTC.

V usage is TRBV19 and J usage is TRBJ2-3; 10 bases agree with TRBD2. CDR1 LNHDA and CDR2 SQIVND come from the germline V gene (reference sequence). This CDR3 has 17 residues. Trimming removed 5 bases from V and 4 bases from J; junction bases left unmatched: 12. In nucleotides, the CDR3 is TGTGCCAGTAGTGGACTGATCCCGGGACTAGCGTCAGATACGCAGTATTTT. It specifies CASSGLIPGLASDTQYF.

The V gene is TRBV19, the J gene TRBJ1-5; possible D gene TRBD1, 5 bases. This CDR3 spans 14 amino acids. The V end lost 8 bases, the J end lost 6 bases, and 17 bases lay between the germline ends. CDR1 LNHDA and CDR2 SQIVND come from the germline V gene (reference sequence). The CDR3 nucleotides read TGTGCCAGTGCTACCGGGACCGGGAGTCAGCCCCAGCATTTT. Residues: CASATGTGSQPQHF.

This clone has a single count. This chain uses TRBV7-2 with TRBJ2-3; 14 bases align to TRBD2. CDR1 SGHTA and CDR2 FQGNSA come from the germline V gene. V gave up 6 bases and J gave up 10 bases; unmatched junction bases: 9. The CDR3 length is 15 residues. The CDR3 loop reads CASSRLAGGQGAQYF. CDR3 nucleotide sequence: TGTGCCAGCAGTCGACTAGCGGGGGGGCAAGGAGCGCAGTATTTT.

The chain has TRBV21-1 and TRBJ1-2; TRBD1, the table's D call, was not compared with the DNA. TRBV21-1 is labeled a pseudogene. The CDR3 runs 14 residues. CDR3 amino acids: CASSKVRGIGGYTF. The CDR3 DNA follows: TGTGCCAGCAGCAAAGTCAGGGGGATCGGTGGCTACACCTTC.

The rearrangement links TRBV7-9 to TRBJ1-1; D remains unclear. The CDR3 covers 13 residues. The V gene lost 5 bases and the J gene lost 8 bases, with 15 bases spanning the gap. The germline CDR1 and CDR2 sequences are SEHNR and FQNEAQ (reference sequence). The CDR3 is CASSTTREVEAFF. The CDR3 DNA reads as TGTGCCAGCAGCACGACCCGGGAGGTGGAAGCTTTCTTT. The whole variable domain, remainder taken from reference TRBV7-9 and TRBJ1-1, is DTGVSQNPRHKITKRGQNVTFRCDPISEHNRLYWYRQTLGQGPEFLTYFQNEAQLEKSRLLSDRFSAERPKGSFSTLEIQRTEQGDSAMYLCASSTTREVEAFFGQGTRLTVV.

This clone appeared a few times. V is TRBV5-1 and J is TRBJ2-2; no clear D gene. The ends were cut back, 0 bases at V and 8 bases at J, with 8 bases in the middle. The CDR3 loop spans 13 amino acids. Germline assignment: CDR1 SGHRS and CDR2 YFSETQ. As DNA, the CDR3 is TGCGCCAGCAGCTTGGACCCCATAGGGGAGCTGTTTTTT. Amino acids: CASSLDPIGELFF.

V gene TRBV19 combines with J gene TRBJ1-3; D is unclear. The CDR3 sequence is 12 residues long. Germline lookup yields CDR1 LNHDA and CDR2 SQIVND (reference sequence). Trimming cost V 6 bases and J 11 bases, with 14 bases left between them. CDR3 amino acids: CASRAPGLSIYF. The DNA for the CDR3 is TGTGCCAGTAGAGCTCCCGGGCTCTCCATATATTTT. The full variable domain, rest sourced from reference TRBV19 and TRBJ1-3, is DGGITQSPKYLFRKEGQNVTLSCEQNLNHDAMYWYRQDPGQGLRLIYYSQIVNDFQKGDIAEGYSVSREKKESFPLTVTSAQKNPTAFYLCASRAPGLSIYFGEGSWLTVV.

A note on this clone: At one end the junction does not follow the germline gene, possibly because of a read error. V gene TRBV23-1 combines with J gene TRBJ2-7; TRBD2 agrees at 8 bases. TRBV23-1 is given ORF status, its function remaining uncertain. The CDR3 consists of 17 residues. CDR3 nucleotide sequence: TGCGCCAGCAGTCAGCCCACTCGGGGGGGTATCTCCGACGAGCAGTACTTC. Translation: CASSQPTRGGISDEQYF.